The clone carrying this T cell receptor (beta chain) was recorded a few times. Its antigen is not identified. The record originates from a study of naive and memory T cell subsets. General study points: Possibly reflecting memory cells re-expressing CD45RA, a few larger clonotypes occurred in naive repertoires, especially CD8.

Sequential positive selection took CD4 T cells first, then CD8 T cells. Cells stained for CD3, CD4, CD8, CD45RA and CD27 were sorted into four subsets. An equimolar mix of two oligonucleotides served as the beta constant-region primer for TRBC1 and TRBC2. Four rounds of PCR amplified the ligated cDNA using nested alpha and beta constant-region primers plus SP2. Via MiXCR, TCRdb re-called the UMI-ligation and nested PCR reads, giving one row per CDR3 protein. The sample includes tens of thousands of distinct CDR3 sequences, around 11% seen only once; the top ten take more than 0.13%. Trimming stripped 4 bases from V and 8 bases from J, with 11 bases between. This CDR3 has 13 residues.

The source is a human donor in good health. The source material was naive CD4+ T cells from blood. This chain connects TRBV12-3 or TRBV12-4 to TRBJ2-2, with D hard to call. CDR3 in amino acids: CASSWNSRGELFF. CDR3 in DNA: TGTGCCAGCAGTTGGAACTCGAGAGGGGAGCTGTTTTTT.